Listed below are T cell receptor beta chains from one sample, sequenced in a study of blood T cell repertoires in COVID-19. The repertoire was sequenced with immunoSEQ multiplex PCR; TCRdb's copy has only in-frame clones and lacks some. This table has 60,000 to 70,000 clones, about 90% appearing once. The source material was peripheral blood. The source is a man between 40 and 49 years old with COVID-19, enrolled during active disease. The CDR3 runs from the conserved cysteine through the conserved F or W. A D gene is named only where the DNA matches it firmly. Only part of the rows carry a size: once, few, many, or a class if the clone is expanded.

j_gene: TRBJ1-2
abundance: -
d_gene: -
v_gene: TRBV3-1/TRBV3-2
len: 16
CDR3nt: TGTGCCAGCAGCCAAGACTGGCAGGAAGCTAACTATGGCTACACCTTC
CDR3aa: CASSQDWQEANYGYTF

j_gene: TRBJ2-6
abundance: -
d_gene: -
v_gene: TRBV19
len: 16
CDR3nt: TGTGCCAGTAGTATAGAAGGTCGGGGGAGGGCCAACGTCCTGACTTTC
CDR3aa: CASSIEGRGRANVLTF

j_gene: TRBJ1-5
abundance: once
d_gene: TRBD1
v_gene: TRBV4-2
len: 15
CDR3nt: TGTGCCAGCAGCCAATCCAGGGGGAACAATCAGCCCCAGCATTTT
CDR3aa: CASSQSRGNNQPQHF

j_gene: TRBJ1-1
abundance: -
d_gene: -
v_gene: TRBV6-5
len: 15
CDR3nt: TGTGCCAGCAGTTACGGGGGGGTGGAGAACACTGAAGCTTTCTTT
CDR3aa: CASSYGGVENTEAFF

j_gene: TRBJ2-3
abundance: once
d_gene: -
v_gene: TRBV7-9
len: 15
CDR3nt: TGTGCCAGCAGCCCCCCATCGCAGGGGCAAGATACGCAGTATTTT
CDR3aa: CASSPPSQGQDTQYF

j_gene: TRBJ1-1
abundance: few
d_gene: -
v_gene: TRBV3-1/TRBV3-2
len: 17
CDR3nt: TGTGCCAGCAGCGGAGGAGGTTTTGGCAGGGAGGACACTGAAGCTTTCTTT
CDR3aa: CASSGGGFGREDTEAFF

j_gene: TRBJ2-5
abundance: -
d_gene: TRBD2
v_gene: TRBV6-5
len: 16
CDR3nt: TGTGCCAGCAGTTACCCCGGGATAGCGGGGGTCGAGACCCAGTACTTC
CDR3aa: CASSYPGIAGVETQYF

j_gene: TRBJ1-1
abundance: -
d_gene: -
v_gene: TRBV7-3
len: 13
CDR3nt: TGTGCCAGCAGCTCCGGGACAAACACTGAAGCTTTCTTT
CDR3aa: CASSSGTNTEAFF

j_gene: TRBJ2-7
abundance: -
d_gene: -
v_gene: TRBV28
len: 19
CDR3nt: TGTGCCAGCATGCATCGAGTTTTGGGGCGAAGAATTAGCTCCTACGAGCAGTACTTC
CDR3aa: CASMHRVLGRRISSYEQYF

j_gene: TRBJ2-5
abundance: -
d_gene: -
v_gene: TRBV30
len: 18
CDR3nt: TGTGCCTGGAGTAGCGGATCCAGGGGGGCAGCGTACCAAGAGACCCAGTACTTC
CDR3aa: CAWSSGSRGAAYQETQYF

j_gene: TRBJ1-4
abundance: -
d_gene: TRBD1
v_gene: TRBV18
len: 14
CDR3nt: TGTGCCAGCTCACCGCAGGGGGCCGGAGAAAAACTGTTTTTT
CDR3aa: CASSPQGAGEKLFF

j_gene: TRBJ2-7
abundance: -
d_gene: -
v_gene: TRBV5-1
len: 15
CDR3nt: TGCGCCAGCAGCTTGAGGCAGGGATACTCCTACGAGCAGTACTTC
CDR3aa: CASSLRQGYSYEQYF

j_gene: TRBJ1-6
abundance: -
d_gene: -
v_gene: TRBV5-1
len: 15
CDR3nt: TGCGCCAGCAGCTTGTGGTTGGCGGTCAATTCACCCCTCCACTTT
CDR3aa: CASSLWLAVNSPLHF

j_gene: TRBJ2-3
abundance: -
d_gene: -
v_gene: TRBV4-1
len: 17
CDR3nt: TGCGCCAGCAGCCAAGATCAGTTAGCGGCCTCGGAGGATACGCAGTATTTT
CDR3aa: CASSQDQLAASEDTQYF

j_gene: TRBJ1-5
abundance: -
d_gene: TRBD1
v_gene: TRBV5-6
len: 15
CDR3nt: TGTGCCAGCAGTTTGACAGGGCGTAGGGGTCAGCCCCAGCATTTT
CDR3aa: CASSLTGRRGQPQHF

j_gene: TRBJ1-4
abundance: -
d_gene: -
v_gene: TRBV28
len: 14
CDR3nt: TGTGCCAGCGGGGGGAGCGGAACTAATGAAAAACTGTTTTTT
CDR3aa: CASGGSGTNEKLFF

j_gene: TRBJ1-5
abundance: -
d_gene: -
v_gene: TRBV6-5
len: 14
CDR3nt: TGTGCCAGCACCTCGACTAGCGGTGGTCAGCCCCAGCATTTT
CDR3aa: CASTSTSGGQPQHF

j_gene: TRBJ1-3
abundance: -
d_gene: -
v_gene: TRBV2
len: 16
CDR3nt: TGTGCCAGCAGTGAATCAGGGGCTTTAGCTGGAAACACCATATATTTT
CDR3aa: CASSESGALAGNTIYF

j_gene: TRBJ2-5
abundance: -
d_gene: TRBD2
v_gene: TRBV5-4
len: 14
CDR3nt: TGTGCCAGCAGCTTAGCGGGGGGGGAAGAGACCCAGTACTTC
CDR3aa: CASSLAGGEETQYF

j_gene: TRBJ2-7
abundance: few
d_gene: -
v_gene: TRBV7-2
len: 14
CDR3nt: TGTGCCAGCAGTTTTGCGGGCACCCTGGACGAGCAGTACTTC
CDR3aa: CASSFAGTLDEQYF

j_gene: TRBJ2-6
abundance: -
d_gene: -
v_gene: TRBV6-5
len: 15
CDR3nt: TGTGCCAGCAGACCCACGGGTTCTGGGGCCAACGTCCTGACTTTC
CDR3aa: CASRPTGSGANVLTF

j_gene: TRBJ1-1
abundance: -
d_gene: -
v_gene: TRBV4-1
len: 14
CDR3nt: TGCGCCAGCAGCCCGACAGCCCTGAGGACTGAAGCTTTCTTT
CDR3aa: CASSPTALRTEAFF

j_gene: TRBJ2-2
abundance: -
d_gene: -
v_gene: TRBV3-1/TRBV3-2
len: 14
CDR3nt: TGTGCCAGCAATGGGGGCTGGGGGTCCGGGGAGCTGTTTTTT
CDR3aa: CASNGGWGSGELFF

j_gene: TRBJ1-2
abundance: -
d_gene: -
v_gene: TRBV2
len: 16
CDR3nt: TGTGCCAGCTCAGGACGGCTACTGGGGGGTAACTATGGCTACACCTTC
CDR3aa: CASSGRLLGGNYGYTF

j_gene: TRBJ2-1
abundance: -
d_gene: -
v_gene: TRBV7-9
len: 15
CDR3nt: TGTGCCAGCAGCTTAGCCGGGACATCCTACAATGAGCAGTTCTTC
CDR3aa: CASSLAGTSYNEQFF

j_gene: TRBJ1-1
abundance: -
d_gene: TRBD1
v_gene: TRBV19
len: 13
CDR3nt: TGTGCCAAAAGACAGGGTTGGAACACTGAAGCTTTCTTT
CDR3aa: CAKRQGWNTEAFF

j_gene: TRBJ1-5
abundance: -
d_gene: TRBD1
v_gene: TRBV19
len: 13
CDR3nt: TGTGCCAGTAGTGGAGACAGGGAACAGCCCCAGCATTTT
CDR3aa: CASSGDREQPQHF

j_gene: TRBJ2-5
abundance: -
d_gene: TRBD1
v_gene: TRBV7-3
len: 15
CDR3nt: TGTGCCAGCAGCCTCGGACAGGGTTTAATGGAGACCCAGTACTTC
CDR3aa: CASSLGQGLMETQYF

j_gene: TRBJ1-5
abundance: -
d_gene: -
v_gene: TRBV23-1
len: 12
CDR3nt: TGCGCCAGCAGTCACCAATTCCAGCCCCAGCATTTT
CDR3aa: CASSHQFQPQHF

j_gene: TRBJ2-7
abundance: -
d_gene: -
v_gene: TRBV24-1
len: 13
CDR3nt: TGTGCCACCAGTGATTGGGGCAAATACGAGCAGTACTTC
CDR3aa: CATSDWGKYEQYF

j_gene: TRBJ2-7
abundance: -
d_gene: -
v_gene: TRBV2
len: 12
CDR3nt: TGTGCCAGCAGTCCCCAGTTCTACGAGCAGTACTTC
CDR3aa: CASSPQFYEQYF

j_gene: TRBJ1-2
abundance: -
d_gene: -
v_gene: TRBV6-5
len: 14
CDR3nt: TGTGCCAGCAGTAGCGGGACGGTGAAGTATGGCTACACCTTC
CDR3aa: CASSSGTVKYGYTF

j_gene: TRBJ2-7
abundance: -
d_gene: TRBD1
v_gene: TRBV11-3
len: 16
CDR3nt: TGTGCCAGCAGCCAAGCTCCGGGACAGGGGACCGGCGAGCAGTACTTC
CDR3aa: CASSQAPGQGTGEQYF

j_gene: TRBJ1-5
abundance: few
d_gene: -
v_gene: TRBV27
len: 13
CDR3nt: TGTGCCAGCAGTTTATTTGCCGGGCAGCCCCAGCATTTT
CDR3aa: CASSLFAGQPQHF

j_gene: TRBJ2-5
abundance: -
d_gene: -
v_gene: TRBV9
len: 14
CDR3nt: TGTGCCAGCAGCGTTGGAGGGGGGGCCGAGACCCAGTACTTC
CDR3aa: CASSVGGGAETQYF

j_gene: TRBJ1-1
abundance: -
d_gene: -
v_gene: TRBV29-1
len: 12
CDR3nt: TGCAGCGTTGCAGGGTTTAACACTGAAGCTTTCTTT
CDR3aa: CSVAGFNTEAFF

j_gene: TRBJ2-7
abundance: -
d_gene: -
v_gene: TRBV9
len: 15
CDR3nt: TGTGCCAGCAGCGTAGAGGGGGGGGGACCCTACGAGCAGTACTTC
CDR3aa: CASSVEGGGPYEQYF

j_gene: TRBJ1-1
abundance: -
d_gene: TRBD1
v_gene: TRBV7-9
len: 15
CDR3nt: TGTGCCAGCAGCTCGACCGGGACAGGGGGCGCGAGGGCTTTCTTT
CDR3aa: CASSSTGTGGARAFF

j_gene: TRBJ2-6
abundance: -
d_gene: -
v_gene: TRBV19
len: 17
CDR3nt: TGTGCCAGTAGTGACTACACTCGAACTTCTGGGGCCAACGTCCTGACTTTC
CDR3aa: CASSDYTRTSGANVLTF

j_gene: TRBJ2-4
abundance: -
d_gene: TRBD1
v_gene: TRBV4-1
len: 15
CDR3nt: TGCGCCAGCAGCCAAGAGCCGGGACAGGGAATCTTTAAGTACTTC
CDR3aa: CASSQEPGQGIFKYF

j_gene: TRBJ1-5
abundance: -
d_gene: TRBD1
v_gene: TRBV27
len: 15
CDR3nt: TGTGCCAGCAGTTCCGGGACAGGGGACAATCAGCCCCAGCATTTT
CDR3aa: CASSSGTGDNQPQHF

j_gene: TRBJ2-7
abundance: once
d_gene: TRBD1
v_gene: TRBV5-1
len: 14
CDR3nt: TGCGCCAGCAGCAAGGACAGGAGCCTTAACGAGCAGTACTTC
CDR3aa: CASSKDRSLNEQYF

j_gene: TRBJ1-5
abundance: -
d_gene: -
v_gene: TRBV2
len: 14
CDR3nt: TGTGCCAGCAGTGACAGAAATAGCAATCAGCCCCAGCATTTT
CDR3aa: CASSDRNSNQPQHF

j_gene: TRBJ1-1
abundance: -
d_gene: TRBD1
v_gene: TRBV18
len: 16
CDR3nt: TGTGCCAGCTCACCACGACAGGGGGCGGGGGGCACTGAAGCTTTCTTT
CDR3aa: CASSPRQGAGGTEAFF

j_gene: TRBJ1-1
abundance: -
d_gene: TRBD1
v_gene: TRBV6-5
len: 12
CDR3nt: TGTGCCAGCCGACAGGGATTAAGAGAAGCTTTCTTT
CDR3aa: CASRQGLREAFF

j_gene: TRBJ2-7
abundance: -
d_gene: TRBD2
v_gene: TRBV11-2
len: 15
CDR3nt: TGTGCCAGCAGGCCGGGACTAGCGGGAGCCTACGAGCAGTACTTC
CDR3aa: CASRPGLAGAYEQYF